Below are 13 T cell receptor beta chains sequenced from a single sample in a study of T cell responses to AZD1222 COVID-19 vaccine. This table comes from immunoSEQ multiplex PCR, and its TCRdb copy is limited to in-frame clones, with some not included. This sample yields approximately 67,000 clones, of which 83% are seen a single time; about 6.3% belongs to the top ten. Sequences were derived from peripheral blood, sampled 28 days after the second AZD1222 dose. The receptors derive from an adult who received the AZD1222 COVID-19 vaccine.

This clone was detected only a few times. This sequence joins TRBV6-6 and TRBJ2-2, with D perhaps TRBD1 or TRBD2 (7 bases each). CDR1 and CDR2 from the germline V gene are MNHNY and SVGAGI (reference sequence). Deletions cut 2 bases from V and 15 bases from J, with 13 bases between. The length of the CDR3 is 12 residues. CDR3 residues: CASSYGQGGMFF. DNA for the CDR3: TGTGCCAGCAGTTACGGGCAGGGGGGGATGTTTTTT.

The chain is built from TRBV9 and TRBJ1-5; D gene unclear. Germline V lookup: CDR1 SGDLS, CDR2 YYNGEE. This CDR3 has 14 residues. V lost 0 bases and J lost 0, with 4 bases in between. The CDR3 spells CASSVGNSNQPQHF. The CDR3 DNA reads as TGTGCCAGCAGCGTAGGGAATAGCAATCAGCCCCAGCATTTT.

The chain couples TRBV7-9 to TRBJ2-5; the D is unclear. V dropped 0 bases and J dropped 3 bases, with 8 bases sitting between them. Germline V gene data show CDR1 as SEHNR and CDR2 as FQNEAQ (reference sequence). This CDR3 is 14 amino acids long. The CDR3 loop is CASSLAVVEETQYF. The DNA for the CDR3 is TGTGCCAGCAGCTTAGCTGTCGTCGAAGAGACCCAGTACTTC.

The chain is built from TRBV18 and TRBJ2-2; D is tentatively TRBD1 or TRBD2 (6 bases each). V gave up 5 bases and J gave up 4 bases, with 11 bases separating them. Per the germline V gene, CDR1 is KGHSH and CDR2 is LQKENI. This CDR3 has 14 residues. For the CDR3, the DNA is TGTGCCAGCTCAGAGGGGGGTCCCACCGGGGAGCTGTTTTTT. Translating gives CASSEGGPTGELFF. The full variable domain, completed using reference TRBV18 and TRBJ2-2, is NAGVMQNPRHLVRRRGQEARLRCSPMKGHSHVYWYRQLPEEGLKFMVYLQKENIIDESGMPKERFSAEFPKEGPSILRIQQVVRGDSAAYFCASSEGGPTGELFFGEGSRLTVL.

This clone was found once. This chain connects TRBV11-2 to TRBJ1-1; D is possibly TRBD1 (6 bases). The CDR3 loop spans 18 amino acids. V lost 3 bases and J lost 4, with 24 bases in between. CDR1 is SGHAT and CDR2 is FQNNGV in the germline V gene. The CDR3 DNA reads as TGTGCCAGCAGCTTCAAGGAGGGGCTGGGGGCCCGGGGCACTGAAGCTTTCTTT. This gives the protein CASSFKEGLGARGTEAFF.

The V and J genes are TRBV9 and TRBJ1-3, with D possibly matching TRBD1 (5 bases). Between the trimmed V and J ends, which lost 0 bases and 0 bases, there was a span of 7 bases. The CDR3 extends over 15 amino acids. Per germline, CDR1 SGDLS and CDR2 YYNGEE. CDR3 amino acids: CASSVVGGSGNTIYF. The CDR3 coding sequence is TGTGCCAGCAGCGTAGTGGGGGGCTCTGGAAACACCATATATTTT.

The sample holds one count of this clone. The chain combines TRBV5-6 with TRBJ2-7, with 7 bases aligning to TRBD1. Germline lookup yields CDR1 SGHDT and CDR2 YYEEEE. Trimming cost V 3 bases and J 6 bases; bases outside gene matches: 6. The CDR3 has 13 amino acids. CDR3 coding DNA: TGTGCCAGCAGCTCAACAGGGGCGGGCGAGCAGTACTTC. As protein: CASSSTGAGEQYF.

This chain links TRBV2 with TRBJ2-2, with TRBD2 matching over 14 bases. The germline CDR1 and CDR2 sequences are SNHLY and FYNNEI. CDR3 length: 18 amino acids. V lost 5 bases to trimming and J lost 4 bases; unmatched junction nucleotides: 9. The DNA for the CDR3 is TGTGCCAGCAGTAGGGGACTAGCGGGGGCCCCGGGCACCGGGGAGCTGTTTTTT. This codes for CASSRGLAGAPGTGELFF.

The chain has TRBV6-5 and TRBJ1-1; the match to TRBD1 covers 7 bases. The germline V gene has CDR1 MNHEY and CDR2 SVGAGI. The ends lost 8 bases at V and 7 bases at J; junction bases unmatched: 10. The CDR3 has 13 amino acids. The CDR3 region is CASEGTESYEAFF. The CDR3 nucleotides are TGTGCCAGCGAAGGGACAGAAAGCTATGAAGCTTTCTTT.

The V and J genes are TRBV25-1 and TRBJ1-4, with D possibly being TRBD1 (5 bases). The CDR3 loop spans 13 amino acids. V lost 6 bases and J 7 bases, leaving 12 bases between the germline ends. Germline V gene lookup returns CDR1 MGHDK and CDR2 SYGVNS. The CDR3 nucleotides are TGTGCCAGCAGAAGGGACGGCCTTGAAAAACTGTTTTTT. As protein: CASRRDGLEKLFF.

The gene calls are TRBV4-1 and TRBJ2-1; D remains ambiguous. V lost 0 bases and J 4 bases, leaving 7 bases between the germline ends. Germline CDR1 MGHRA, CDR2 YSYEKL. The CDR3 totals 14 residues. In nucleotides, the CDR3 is TGCGCCAGCAGCCAAGAAGGAGATTACAATGAGCAGTTCTTC. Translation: CASSQEGDYNEQFF.

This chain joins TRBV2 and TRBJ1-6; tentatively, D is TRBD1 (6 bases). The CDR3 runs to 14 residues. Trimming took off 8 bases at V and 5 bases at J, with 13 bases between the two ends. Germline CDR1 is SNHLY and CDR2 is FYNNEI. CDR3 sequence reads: CASRGGWDNSPLHF. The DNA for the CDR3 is TGTGCCAGCCGCGGGGGCTGGGATAATTCACCCCTCCACTTT.

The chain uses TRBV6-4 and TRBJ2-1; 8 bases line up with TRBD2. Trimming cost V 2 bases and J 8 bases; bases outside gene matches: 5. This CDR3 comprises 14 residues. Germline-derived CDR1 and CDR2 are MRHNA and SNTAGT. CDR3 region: CASSDRGGSDEQFF. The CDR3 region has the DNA TGTGCCAGCAGTGACCGGGGGGGGTCGGATGAGCAGTTCTTC.